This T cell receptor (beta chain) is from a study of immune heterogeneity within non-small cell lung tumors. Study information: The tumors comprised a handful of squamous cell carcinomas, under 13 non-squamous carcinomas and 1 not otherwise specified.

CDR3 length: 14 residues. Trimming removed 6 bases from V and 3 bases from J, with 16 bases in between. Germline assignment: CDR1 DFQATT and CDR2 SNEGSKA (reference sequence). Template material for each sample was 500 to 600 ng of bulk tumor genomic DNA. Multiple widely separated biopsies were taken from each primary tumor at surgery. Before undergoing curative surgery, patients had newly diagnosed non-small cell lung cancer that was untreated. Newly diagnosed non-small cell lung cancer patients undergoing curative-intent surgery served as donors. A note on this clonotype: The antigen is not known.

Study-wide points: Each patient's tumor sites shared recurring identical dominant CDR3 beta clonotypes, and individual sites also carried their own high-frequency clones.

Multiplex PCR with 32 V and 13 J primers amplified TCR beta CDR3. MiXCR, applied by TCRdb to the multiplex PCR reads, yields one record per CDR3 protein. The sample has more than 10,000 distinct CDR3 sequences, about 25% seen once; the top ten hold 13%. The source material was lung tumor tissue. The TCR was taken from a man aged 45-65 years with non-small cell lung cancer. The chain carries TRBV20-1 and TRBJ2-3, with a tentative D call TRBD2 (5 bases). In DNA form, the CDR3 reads TGCAGTGCCCCGGCGGGTTTAGTTACAGATACGCAGTATTTT. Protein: CSAPAGLVTDTQYF.